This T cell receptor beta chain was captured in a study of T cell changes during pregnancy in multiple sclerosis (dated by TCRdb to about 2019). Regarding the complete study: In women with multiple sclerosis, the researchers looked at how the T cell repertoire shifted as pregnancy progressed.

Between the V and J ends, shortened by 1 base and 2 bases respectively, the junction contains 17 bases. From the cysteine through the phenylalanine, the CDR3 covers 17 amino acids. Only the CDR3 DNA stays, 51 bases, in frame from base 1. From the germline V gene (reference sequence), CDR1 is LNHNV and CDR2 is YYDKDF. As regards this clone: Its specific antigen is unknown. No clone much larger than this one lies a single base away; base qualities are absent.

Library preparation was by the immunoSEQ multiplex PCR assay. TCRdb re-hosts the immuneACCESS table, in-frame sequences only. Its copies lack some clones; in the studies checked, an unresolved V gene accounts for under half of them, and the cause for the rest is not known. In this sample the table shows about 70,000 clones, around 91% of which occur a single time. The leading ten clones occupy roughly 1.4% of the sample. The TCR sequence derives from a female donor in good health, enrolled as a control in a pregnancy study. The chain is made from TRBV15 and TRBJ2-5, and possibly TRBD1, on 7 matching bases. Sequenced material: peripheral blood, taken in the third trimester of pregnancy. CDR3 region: CATSRGRQGRGQETQYF. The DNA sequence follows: TGTGCCACCAGCAGAGGACGACAGGGACGGGGGCAAGAGACCCAGTACTTC.